This T cell receptor beta chain was identified during a study of T cell repertoires in cytomegalovirus infection. Study observations and caveats: Within the response measured ex vivo, HLA-C-restricted CMV-specific TCR beta clonotypes were dominant.

Looked up from germline, CDR1 is LGHNT and CDR2 is FRNRAP. V was pared by 0 bases and J by 15 bases, with 15 bases between. The length of the CDR3 is 13 residues. TCRdb reprocessed the reads with MiXCR, giving one entry per CDR3 protein. Of 490,000 or so distinct CDR3 sequences in the sample, 10% to 12% were seen once. This clonotype was observed many times. The antigen is not known. The sample comprised PBMCs. The chain joins TRBV12-5 to TRBJ2-1; no clear D gene. The source is a human donor in good health (CMV status not recorded). Some clones in this sample may be carry-over from other donors' samples. In DNA form, the CDR3 reads TGTGCTAGTGGTTTGGTACCTGGGCCCTCGGTGTTCTTC. The encoded protein is CASGLVPGPSVFF.